The clone carrying this T cell receptor (beta chain) was seen ten or more times. The antigen remains undetermined. This specimen comes from a study of T-cell reconstitution after alpha-beta-depleted transplantation in children. Study-level findings and limits: It was newly produced T cells that mostly accounted for T-cell counts and diversity one year after transplant.

The ends were cut back, 5 bases at V and 0 bases at J, with 16 bases in the middle. Germline V gene sequence: CDR1 LGHNA, CDR2 YSLEER. The CDR3 is 17 residues long. Unique molecular identifiers tagged the TCRbeta library. One entry per CDR3 protein, called by TCRdb with MiXCR from the PCR reads. The sample records about 460,000 distinct CDR3 sequences, about 11% being singletons. The clonotype was recovered from a child younger than 10 with inherited bone marrow failure, due to receive a stem cell transplant. The chain combines TRBV4-3 with TRBJ2-2; TRBD1 is a possible D gene (6 bases). Sequenced here: PBMCs, sampled before TCRalphabeta/CD19-depleted stem cell transplant. The CDR3 nucleotides are TGCGCCAGCAGCGAGTCTACAGGGATTACGAACACCGGGGAGCTGTTTTTT. Its translation is CASSESTGITNTGELFF.